Following are 10 T cell receptor beta chains from one sample sequenced in a study of OX40 agonist ivuxolimab in advanced cancers. Assay used: immunoSEQ multiplex PCR; TCRdb lists only in-frame clones, some missing. Seen here are about 120,000 clones, approximately 92% observed once, and the top ten hold 0.55%. Sequenced here: CD4+ or CD8+ T cells sorted from blood, sampled in a trial of the OX40 agonist ivuxolimab. The source is an adult with an advanced solid tumor such as melanoma, head and neck, liver or kidney cancer.

The CDR3 DNA reads TGTGCCAGCAGCTTAGCCGGAGGGGATGGAAACACCATATATTTT. Its translation is CASSLAGGDGNTIYF. The rearrangement uses TRBV7-9 and TRBJ1-3, with D possibly matching TRBD1 (5 bases). V was cut by 0 bases and J by 3 bases, with 9 bases left in between. Germline CDR1 and CDR2: SEHNR and FQNEAQ (reference sequence). The CDR3 totals 15 residues.

This clone was recorded only once. The chain employs TRBV19 and TRBJ2-5, with 7 bases aligning to TRBD1. Germline V gene lookup returns CDR1 LNHDA and CDR2 SQIVND (reference sequence). J was trimmed by 0 bases and V by 3 bases; bases with no gene match: 4. The CDR3 sequence is 15 residues long. Here the CDR3 DNA reads TGTGCCAGTAGTATCGACAGGGAGTACCAAGAGACCCAGTACTTC. Protein sequence: CASSIDREYQETQYF.

This clone appeared once. The chain links TRBV6-5 to TRBJ1-3; 7 nucleotides match TRBD1. The CDR3 is 14 residues long. The trim removed 6 bases at V and 0 bases at J, leaving 2 bases unmatched. Germline CDR1 is MNHEY and CDR2 is SVGAGI. The CDR3 sequence: CASRRQGSGNTIYF. For the CDR3, the DNA is TGTGCCAGCAGGCGACAGGGCTCTGGAAACACCATATATTTT.

The rearrangement links TRBV5-1 to TRBJ2-5; unclear D gene. Germline V gene sequence: CDR1 SGHRS, CDR2 YFSETQ. V was pared by 0 bases and J by 1 base, with 4 bases between. The CDR3 covers 13 residues. This CDR3 is CASSLALQETQYF. CDR3 sequence (DNA): TGCGCCAGCAGCTTGGCTCTCCAAGAGACCCAGTACTTC.

The chain joins TRBV2 to TRBJ2-7; D not certain. This CDR3 is 15 amino acids long. Germline V lookup: CDR1 SNHLY, CDR2 FYNNEI. V was shortened by 6 bases and J by 9 bases, with 24 bases between the two germline ends. Here the CDR3 reads CASSPGAPLAIVQYF. CDR3 DNA: TGTGCCAGCAGCCCCGGAGCGCCCTTGGCTATAGTGCAGTACTTC.

The chain uses TRBV7-9 and TRBJ1-3; 7 bases align to TRBD1. Germline lookup yields CDR1 SEHNR and CDR2 FQNEAQ (reference sequence). Unmatched junction bases numbered 13, after V lost 5 bases and J lost 0 bases. There are 18 residues in the CDR3. The CDR3 protein is CASSLSRDRGLSGNTIYF. The DNA of the CDR3 is TGTGCCAGCAGCCTTAGCCGGGACAGAGGACTCTCTGGAAACACCATATATTTT.

This chain connects TRBV18 to TRBJ2-3; D could derive from TRBD1 or TRBD2 (5 bases each). CDR3 length: 16 amino acids. CDR1 KGHSH and CDR2 LQKENI come from the germline V gene. V was pared by 2 bases and J by 0 bases, with 12 bases between. The CDR3 DNA sequence: TGTGCCAGCTCACCAACCGGGACGGTTAGCACAGATACGCAGTATTTT. Translation gives CASSPTGTVSTDTQYF.

This sequence joins TRBV7-6 and TRBJ2-5; the D call may be TRBD1 or TRBD2 (5 bases each). The length of the CDR3 is 13 residues. CDR1 is SGHVS and CDR2 is FNYEAQ in the germline V gene. The ends were cut back, 6 bases at V and 5 bases at J, with 13 bases in the middle. The CDR3 nucleotides are TGTGCCAGCAGAATTCAGGGAGCTGAGACCCAGTACTTC. As protein: CASRIQGAETQYF.

CDR3 DNA: TGTGCCAGTGAAGCTAACTATGGCTACACCTTC. Encoded protein: CASEANYGYTF. The rearrangement joins TRBV19 to TRBJ1-2; no clear D gene. Trimming stripped 8 bases from V and 0 bases from J, with 4 bases between. Germline V gives CDR1 LNHDA, CDR2 SQIVND (reference sequence). This CDR3 is 11 amino acids long.

This chain links TRBV6-1 with TRBJ2-3; possibly TRBD1 for D (6 bases). Trimming left V 6 bases short and J 6 bases short, with 19 bases between. CDR3 size: 15 residues. CDR1 is MNHNS and CDR2 is SASEGT in the germline V gene. The chain's CDR3 is CASSDRLDTRDTQYF. The CDR3 DNA is TGTGCCAGCAGCGACAGGCTCGATACAAGGGATACGCAGTATTTT.